Sequencing of this T cell receptor beta chain was carried out in a study of T cell repertoires and leukemia-associated antigens (dated by TCRdb to about 2019). At the level of the whole study: Per sample, about 5.1 to 6.6 million read pairs and about 3 to 5.0 million effective reads were obtained, for 15 million to 20 million effective reads in total. Using in vitro peptide stimulation of healthy T cells, the study set out to figure out what antigen is recognized by a TCR Vbeta21 clone that had previously been found in CML patients. Study-level results and caveats: The antigen specificity and function of the expanded clones were not directly tested, and further investigation of both was required. No significant differences among the four groups were observed in the numbers of Vbeta genes (about 60), Jbeta genes (over twelve), VDJ rearrangements, or unique CDR3s.

Comments on this clonotype: There is no known antigen for this receptor. No base quality values were provided; no much bigger clone lies one nucleotide off.

V loses 4 bases of germline sequence and J loses 12 bases, and the interval between the two ends is 13 bases. The germline V gene encodes CDR1 SGHRS and CDR2 YFSETQ. The CDR3 starts with the cysteine, ends with the phenylalanine, and has 12 residues. Just CDR3 DNA is preserved here, 36 bases in frame from base 1. CD3+ T cells were initially rested overnight at around 2.5 million cells/mL in RPMI 1640 lacking fetal bovine serum. Following the manufacturer's instructions, MACS immunomagnetic beads were used to pull CD3+ T cells out of the PBMCs. Total RNA was extracted from the cultured T cells with TRIzol reagent. TCRbeta libraries were amplified from RNA using 5' rapid amplification of cDNA ends (5'RACE). Before sequencing, Qubit, an Agilent instrument, and quantitative PCR were used to check library concentration and integrity. Qualified libraries were sequenced on Illumina HiSeq or MiSeq by a commercial service provider. Per the authors' processing: TCR sequences in each sample were identified using MiXCR version 1.8.2. Qualified clones required a CDR3 longer than four amino acids, an in-frame nucleotide length, and no stop codon. A read containing the complete CDR3 structure was counted as an effective read. RT-PCR with 24 Vbeta primers, GeneScan spectratyping, and Sanger sequencing were used to validate the expanded clones. The public sequencing data were trimmed at Q25 with fastp and processed into clonotypes with MiXCR by TCRdb, which kept only in-frame beta chains. Every entry covers one CDR3 protein and lists the most common genes and DNA from its rows. For this entry, the V and J calls and clone size follow TCRdb and not the study's own pipeline. This sample has 13,000 to 15,000 distinct CDR3 sequences in its table, and roughly 38% of those were observed once. Together, the top ten hold around 9% of the sample.

The sequencing input was CD3+ T cells sorted from blood and cultured. The receptor's source is a female donor in good health. This receptor chain uses TRBV5-1 and TRBJ1-4; no D segment can be confidently identified. The nucleotide sequence is given as TGCGCCAGCAGCCCAGGCCCTCGGGAACTGTTTTTT. Its translation is CASSPGPRELFF.